This TCR beta chain was obtained from a study of T cell changes during pregnancy in multiple sclerosis. Profiling relied on immunoSEQ multiplex PCR, and the TCRdb table lists in-frame clones only, not all of them. Among over 85,000 clones listed, about 91% were seen once. The germline V and J ends were trimmed by 0 bases and 6 bases, with 9 bases remaining between them. CDR1 and CDR2 from the germline V gene are LNHNV and YYDKDF (reference sequence). The CDR3 is 15 residues long. This receptor was taken from a female donor in good health, enrolled as a control in a pregnancy study. Sequenced material: peripheral blood, taken in the first trimester of pregnancy. This rearrangement joins TRBV15 to TRBJ1-6, with unresolved D. The CDR3 bases are TGTGCCACCAGCAGAGATTCCCGCGGTAATTCACCCCTCCACTTT. Residues: CATSRDSRGNSPLHF.